Listed here are 10 T cell receptor beta chains from one sample, sequenced in a study of blood T cell repertoires in COVID-19 (dated by TCRdb to between 2020 and 2021). The receptor library was made with the immunoSEQ multiplex PCR assay. The clones in this table, taken by TCRdb from immuneACCESS, are in-frame only. Not every clone is retained; where verified, under half of the shortfall comes from an unresolved V gene, and the cause of the rest is unknown. The sample includes 150,000 to 200,000 clones, with approximately 80% observed a single time. 2.9% of the sample lies in the top ten. The material sequenced was peripheral blood. Receptor source: a woman aged 60-75 years with acute or convalescent COVID-19.

V gene TRBV5-1 combines with J gene TRBJ2-3; the match to TRBD1 covers 8 bases. Germline V gene sequence: CDR1 SGHRS, CDR2 YFSETQ. The ends lost 4 bases at V and 7 bases at J; junction bases unmatched: 5. The CDR3 runs to 13 residues. The CDR3 spells CASSGDRGYTQYF. The CDR3 coding sequence is TGCGCCAGCAGCGGCGACAGGGGTTATACGCAGTATTTT.

The chain carries TRBV6-4 and TRBJ1-2; D uncertain. V gave up 5 bases and J gave up 2 bases, with 9 bases separating them. The germline V gene encodes CDR1 MRHNA and CDR2 SNTAGT. The CDR3 loop spans 13 amino acids. As DNA, the CDR3 is TGTGCCAGCAGTCCCGACGGGAACTATGGCTACACCTTC. Protein: CASSPDGNYGYTF.

This chain joins TRBV29-1 and TRBJ2-3; maybe TRBD1 (6 bases). In germline, CDR1 is SQVTM, CDR2 ANQGSEA. The CDR3 extends over 14 amino acids. The V end lost 6 bases, the J end lost 7 bases, and 20 bases lay between the germline ends. CDR3 in amino acids: CSVDRDTGVHTQYF. DNA for the CDR3: TGCAGCGTGGACCGGGACACCGGGGTGCATACGCAGTATTTT.

The gene calls are TRBV12-5 and TRBJ1-5; 7 nucleotides align to TRBD1. The CDR3 length is 14 residues. Germline assignment: CDR1 LGHNT and CDR2 FRNRAP. V was clipped by 5 bases and J by 2 bases; unmatched bases: 3. In nucleotides, the CDR3 is TGTGCTAGTGGTGGGGGACAGCGCAATCAGCCCCAGCATTTT. Residues: CASGGGQRNQPQHF.

V usage is TRBV6-5 and J usage is TRBJ1-4; TRBD1 is a possible D gene (5 bases). The CDR3 has 15 amino acids. CDR1 and CDR2 (germline): MNHEY, SVGAGI. V gave up 2 bases and J gave up 5 bases, with 12 bases separating them. The CDR3: CASSYGDRGNEKLFF. CDR3 coding DNA: TGTGCCAGCAGTTACGGGGACCGGGGGAATGAAAAACTGTTTTTT.

The gene calls are TRBV2 and TRBJ2-1; D is possibly TRBD2 (12 bases). Trimming took 4 bases from V and 4 from J, leaving 32 bases between them. The CDR3 has 21 amino acids. Germline lookup yields CDR1 SNHLY and CDR2 FYNNEI. CDR3 bases: TGTGCCAGCAGTGGGGACAGGGGGTCGCGACTAGCGGGGGCGCGATACAATGAGCAGTTCTTC. Its translation is CASSGDRGSRLAGARYNEQFF.

This chain links TRBV14 with TRBJ1-5; D is possibly TRBD1 (6 bases). Per the germline V gene, CDR1 is SGHDN and CDR2 is FVKESK. Trimming left V 3 bases short and J 5 bases short, with 14 bases between. CDR3 length: 15 amino acids. Written as DNA, the CDR3 is TGTGCCAGCAGCCATGACTGGACAGAGCATCAGCCCCAGCATTTT. Protein product: CASSHDWTEHQPQHF. Full variable domain (outside the CDR3, taken from reference TRBV14 and TRBJ1-5): EAGVTQFPSHSVIEKGQTVTLRCDPISGHDNLYWYRRVMGKEIKFLLHFVKESKQDESGMPNNRFLAERTGGTYSTLKVQPAELEDSGVYFCASSHDWTEHQPQHFGDGTRLSIL.

This chain links TRBV5-1 with TRBJ1-1, with 10 nucleotides matching TRBD1. V dropped 0 bases and J dropped 4; count of bases not matched to a gene: 0. The CDR3 has 14 residues. CDR1 is SGHRS, CDR2 YFSETQ, per germline. CDR3 DNA sequence: TGCGCCAGCAGCTTGGGGGACAGGGGCACTGAAGCTTTCTTT. This gives the protein CASSLGDRGTEAFF.

The rearrangement links TRBV11-2 to TRBJ1-1; D call uncertain. The V and J ends lost 5 bases and 5 bases respectively, with 15 bases between them. The CDR3 is 14 amino acids. Germline V gene sequence: CDR1 SGHAT, CDR2 FQNNGV. CDR3 bases: TGTGCCAGCAGCCTAACTTTGCGGAGAACTGAAGCTTTCTTT. Translated: CASSLTLRRTEAFF. Combining the CDR3 with reference TRBV11-2 and TRBJ1-1 gives the whole variable domain EAGVAQSPRYKIIEKRQSVAFWCNPISGHATLYWYQQILGQGPKLLIQFQNNGVVDDSQLPKDRFSAERLKGVDSTLKIQPAKLEDSAVYLCASSLTLRRTEAFFGQGTRLTVV.

The CDR3 region is CASSLGAGTDTQYF. The CDR3 DNA reads TGTGCCAGCAGCTTAGGAGCGGGCACAGATACGCAGTATTTT. The rearrangement uses TRBV11-2 and TRBJ2-3; D possibly corresponds to TRBD2 (5 bases). This CDR3 has 14 residues. V shed 1 base and J shed 1 base, with 6 bases lying between them. CDR1 and CDR2 (germline): SGHAT, FQNNGV.